What follows is one TCR beta chain and its context. Its antigen is not known. This PCR relied on a set of 60 Vbeta primers and 13 Jbeta primers. The protocol was immunoSEQ multiplex PCR, while the TCRdb copy is restricted to in-frame clones and leaves out a portion. The data hold 130,000 to 150,000 clones, with approximately 84% observed a single time. The record originates from a study of cytomegalovirus exposure and HLA in healthy donors. The wider study: Ancestry clustering placed roughly 86% of 300 to 400 genotyped donors in the Caucasian-associated cluster. Regarding the study as a whole: Fewer N-insertions than the 666-donor mean were reportedly shown by an Asian-associated ancestry cluster in a later analysis.

Germline V lookup: CDR1 SQVTM, CDR2 ANQGSEA. CDR3 length equals 15 residues. The J gene is TRBJ2-5, the V gene TRBV29-1; 7 positions agree with TRBD1. The J call may be faulty, since TRBJ2-7 better matches the DNA end. This clonotype originated in an older woman in good health and CMV-seropositive. Input material: PBMCs. The CDR3 protein is CSVEGDSMSSYEQYF. The CDR3 nucleotides are TGCAGCGTTGAAGGGGACAGTATGAGCTCCTACGAGCAGTACTTC.